This T cell receptor beta chain appears in the sequencing data of a study of blood T cells in healthy people across ages (dated by TCRdb to 2014 to 2015). Describing the broader study: In model experiments, template switching captured about one uniquely barcoded TCR beta cDNA molecule for every two T cells. Using deep sequencing normalized with unique cDNA molecular identifiers, the study measured how TCR beta repertoire diversity changes with age. Four age groups were formed from the donors: young (average about 16 years), middle-aged (more than 35), aged (62) and long-lived (about 80). To avoid experimental bias, donors of different ages were randomly spread across the sequencing lanes. The study analyzed two additional independent replicas of 1 million unique cDNA reads from the same blood draw for two donors, one aged 18 to 29 and one aged 80 or older. Results and caveats for the whole study, not just this receptor: Since profiling was done on bulk unsorted PBMCs, naive and antigen-experienced compartments could not be conclusively compared. As age increased, observed TCR beta diversity per million T cells dropped in a roughly linear way, and a significant reduction was already evident by age 40. Estimates of total diversity based on one million sequenced T cells were considered lower bounds and underestimates. Because donor CMV infection status was unknown, age-related changes in expanded clonotypes were potentially confounded. The percentage of naive T cells measured by flow cytometry correlated strongly with observed TCR beta diversity. The long-lived group showed more naive CD4+ T cells, fewer expanded clones and increased TCR diversity than the aged group, suggesting age selection.

The donors were 40 or so Caucasian individuals from Russia, aged roughly 6 to 100 years, who were systemically healthy. Approximately 10 milliliters of peripheral blood were collected from each donor into EDTA-treated Vacutainer tubes. PBMCs were isolated by Ficoll-Paque density-gradient centrifugation, with at least 6 million obtained per sample. Total RNA, at least 6 micrograms per sample, was extracted from PBMCs with Trizol reagent. For every donor, flow cytometry on a PBMC aliquot measured the percentage of naive CD45RAhigh/CD27high T cells. Library generation was performed with 5' RACE. The sample was run on an Illumina HiSeq 2500. A second PCR of roughly 7 to 12 cycles was run with a J-beta primer mix and a sample-barcoded 5' primer. A unique molecular identifier was introduced onto each TCR beta cDNA molecule by a template-switch 5' adaptor carrying 12 random nucleotides. At least 2.5 million CDR3-containing paired-end reads were obtained from each sample. First-strand cDNA synthesis was performed from all RNA using the Mint cDNA synthesis kit, with priming by a TRBC-specific oligonucleotide. Following uracil-DNA glycosylase treatment, a first 18-cycle PCR with universal primers M1SS and BC2_uni_R was performed on all cDNA. Concerning the study's data processing: Each sample was normalized by randomly selecting 1 million high-quality reads, each carrying a distinct molecular identifier. Instead of being binned into consensus sequences, reads with shared molecular identifiers were discarded. MiTCR, with a Q25 quality threshold and the strictest error-elimination algorithm, was used for CDR3 identification, clonotype clustering and error correction. A nonparametric unseen species model using Euler transformation provided a lower-bound estimate of total TCR beta diversity. TCRdb handled the public reads itself, with Q25 trimming in fastp and clone calling in MiXCR, and kept productive beta chains. Records with the same CDR3 protein are collapsed into one entry carrying the most frequent genes and DNA. TCRdb, rather than the study authors, made the V and J calls. The table for this sample lists roughly 500,000 distinct CDR3 sequences; about 26% of them were counted only once. The top ten hold less than 20% of the sample.

The germline V gene encodes CDR1 MNHEY and CDR2 SVGEGT. The CDR3 starts with the cysteine, ends with the phenylalanine, and has 13 residues. Just CDR3 DNA is preserved here, 39 bases in frame from base 1. Cut back by 4 bases and 7 bases, the V and J ends lie 14 bases apart. At least ten counts were recorded for this clonotype. This receptor's antigen is unknown. Per-base quality was not reported, and no clone a single base away is much larger than it. The sample consisted of blood. The chain is made from TRBV6-2 or TRBV6-3 and TRBJ2-7; TRBD2 is possibly the D segment (5 matching bases). The origin of this receptor is a woman between 65 and 79 years old in good health. The CDR3 amino acid sequence is: CASSSLLRTEQYF. The sequence in DNA is TGTGCCAGCAGTTCCTTGCTTCGGACTGAGCAGTACTTC.